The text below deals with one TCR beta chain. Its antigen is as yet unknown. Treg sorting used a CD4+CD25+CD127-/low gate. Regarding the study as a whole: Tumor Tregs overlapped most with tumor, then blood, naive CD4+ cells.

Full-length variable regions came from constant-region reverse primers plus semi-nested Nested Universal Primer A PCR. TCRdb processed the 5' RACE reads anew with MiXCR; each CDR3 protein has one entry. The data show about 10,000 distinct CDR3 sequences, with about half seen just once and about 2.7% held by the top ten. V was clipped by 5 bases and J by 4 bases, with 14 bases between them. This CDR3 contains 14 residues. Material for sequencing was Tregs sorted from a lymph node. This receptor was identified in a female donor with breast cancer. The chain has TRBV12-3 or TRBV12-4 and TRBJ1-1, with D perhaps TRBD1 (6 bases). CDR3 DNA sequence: TGTGCCAGCAGTCCCTCTGGGGGCGGCACTGAAGCTTTCTTT. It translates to CASSPSGGGTEAFF.